The 2 T cell receptor beta chains below come from one sample, sequenced in a study of T cell repertoires in cytomegalovirus infection. MiXCR, run by TCRdb on the reads, gives a single entry per CDR3 protein. The data hold hundreds of thousands of distinct CDR3 sequences, with roughly a tenth observed a single time. Sample: PBMCs. All receptors derive from a human donor in good health (CMV status not recorded). Some clones in this sample may be carry-over from other donors' samples.

This clonotype was seen at least ten times. The CDR3 protein is CASSQAGPRAGYTF. The CDR3 DNA reads as TGTGCCAGCAGCCAAGCAGGGCCAAGGGCTGGCTACACCTTC. The J gene is TRBJ1-2, the V gene TRBV14, with a weak D call TRBD1 (5 bases). Deletions cut 1 base from V and 7 bases from J, with 13 bases between. CDR1 and CDR2 (germline): SGHDN, FVKESK. This CDR3 is built from 14 residues.

The chain is built from TRBV25-1 and TRBJ1-4; D remains ambiguous. Trimming took 8 bases from V and 10 from J, leaving 14 bases between them. Germline V gives CDR1 MGHDK, CDR2 SYGVNS. There are 12 residues in the CDR3. CDR3 in DNA: TGTGCCAGCCACGGGGTAATGGGAAAACTGTTTTTT. Amino acid sequence: CASHGVMGKLFF.